This T cell receptor (beta chain) was found in a study of T cell responses to AZD1222 COVID-19 vaccine. The CDR3 spans 15 residues. Trimming left V 2 bases short and J 5 bases short, with 13 bases between. CDR1 and CDR2 (germline): MNHEY, SVGAGI. Repertoires were generated with immunoSEQ multiplex PCR, while TCRdb's copy carries only in-frame clones and drops some. The repertoire consists of some 150,000 clones, with about 92% occurring once and the leading ten covering 0.9%. This specimen was peripheral blood, taken on day 0 of AZD1222 vaccination. This rearrangement joins TRBV6-5 to TRBJ2-4, with D possibly being TRBD1 or TRBD2 (5 bases each). The TCR sequence derives from an adult in good health. CDR3 in amino acids: CASSYAEGRQNIQYF. CDR3 nucleotides: TGTGCCAGCAGTTACGCAGAGGGGCGACAAAACATTCAGTACTTC.